The T cell receptor (beta chain) described here comes from a study of beta chain features in type 1 diabetes. Overall study context: Patients looked much like healthy donors when it came to age, gender and cell yields. Broader study findings: Patients and controls would be equally affected if PCR favored shorter templates. The naive, central memory and Treg TCRB repertoires of patients appeared to be more similar to one another than those of healthy donors. In these data, an HLA type influence on TCRB rearrangement remained unresolved. Patients with Type 1 diabetes showed moderately but significantly shorter TCRB CDR3s in all four CD4+ subsets.

This clone was observed a few times. The target antigen is unknown. Expressed TCRB transcripts were sequenced because the entire RNA isolate underwent reverse transcription. The protocol was immunoSEQ multiplex PCR, while the TCRdb copy is restricted to in-frame clones and leaves out a portion. The sample yields around 340,000 clones, 9.3% seen once. Germline assignment: CDR1 GTSNPN and CDR2 SVGIG (reference sequence). The CDR3 extends over 14 amino acids. Trimming removed 0 bases from V and 1 base from J, with 7 bases in between. Specimen: central memory CD4+ T cells from blood. This TCR was recovered from a man in his thirties or forties with type 1 diabetes. The V call is TRBV30, the J call TRBJ1-5; no definite D call. CDR3 sequence: CAWSVGLSNQPQHF. DNA for the CDR3: TGTGCCTGGAGTGTAGGACTGAGCAATCAGCCCCAGCATTTT.